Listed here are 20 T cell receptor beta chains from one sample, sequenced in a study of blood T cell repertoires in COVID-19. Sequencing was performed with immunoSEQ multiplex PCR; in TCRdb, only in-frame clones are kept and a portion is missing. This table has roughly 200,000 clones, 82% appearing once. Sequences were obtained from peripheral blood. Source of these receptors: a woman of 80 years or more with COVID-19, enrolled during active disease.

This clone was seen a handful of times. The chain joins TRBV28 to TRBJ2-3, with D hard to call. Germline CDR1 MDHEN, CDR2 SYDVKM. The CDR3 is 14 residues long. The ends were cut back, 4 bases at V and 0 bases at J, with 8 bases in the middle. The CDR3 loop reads CASSSGSSTDTQYF. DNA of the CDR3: TGTGCCAGCAGTTCAGGATCTAGCACAGATACGCAGTATTTT.

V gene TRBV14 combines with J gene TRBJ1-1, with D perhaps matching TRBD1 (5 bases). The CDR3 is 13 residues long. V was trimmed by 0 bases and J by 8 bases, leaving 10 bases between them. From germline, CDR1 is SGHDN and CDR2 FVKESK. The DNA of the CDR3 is TGTGCCAGCAGCCAAGAGAGCCGGACAGAAGCTTTCTTT. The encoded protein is CASSQESRTEAFF.

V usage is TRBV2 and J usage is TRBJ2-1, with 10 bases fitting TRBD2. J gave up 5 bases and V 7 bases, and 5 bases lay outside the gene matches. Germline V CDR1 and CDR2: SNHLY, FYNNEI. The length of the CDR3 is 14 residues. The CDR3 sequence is CASIPGLANNEQFF. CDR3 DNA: TGTGCCAGCATCCCGGGACTAGCGAACAATGAGCAGTTCTTC.

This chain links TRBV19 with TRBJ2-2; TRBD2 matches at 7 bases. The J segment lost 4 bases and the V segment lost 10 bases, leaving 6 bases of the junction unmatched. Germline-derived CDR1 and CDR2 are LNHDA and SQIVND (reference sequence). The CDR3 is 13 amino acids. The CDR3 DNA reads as TGTGCCACCTGGCGGGGGACCACCGGGGAGCTGTTTTTT. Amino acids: CATWRGTTGELFF.

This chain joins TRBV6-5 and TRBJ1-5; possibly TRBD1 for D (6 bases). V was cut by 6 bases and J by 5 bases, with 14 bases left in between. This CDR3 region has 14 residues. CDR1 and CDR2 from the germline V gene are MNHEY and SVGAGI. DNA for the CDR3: TGTGCCAGCAGCTCCGACAGGTCGTATCAGCCCCAGCATTTT. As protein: CASSSDRSYQPQHF.

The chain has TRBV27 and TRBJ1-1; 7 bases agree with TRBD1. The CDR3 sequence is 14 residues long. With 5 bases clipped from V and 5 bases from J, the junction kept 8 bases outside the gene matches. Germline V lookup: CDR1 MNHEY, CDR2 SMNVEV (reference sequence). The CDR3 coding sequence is TGTGCCAGCAGTGTCGACAGGGAATGGACTGAAGCTTTCTTT. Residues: CASSVDREWTEAFF.

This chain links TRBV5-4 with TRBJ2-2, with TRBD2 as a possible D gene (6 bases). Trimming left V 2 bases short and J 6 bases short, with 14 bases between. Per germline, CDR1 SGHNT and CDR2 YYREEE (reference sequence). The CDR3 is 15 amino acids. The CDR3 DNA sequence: TGTGCCAGCAGCTTAGGAGGGTATGGCCCCGGGGAGCTGTTTTTT. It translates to CASSLGGYGPGELFF.

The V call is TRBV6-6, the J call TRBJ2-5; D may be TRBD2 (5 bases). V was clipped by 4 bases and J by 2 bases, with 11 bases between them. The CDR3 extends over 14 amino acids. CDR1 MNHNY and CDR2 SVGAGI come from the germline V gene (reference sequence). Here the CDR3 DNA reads TGTGCCAGCAGTTCTCGGACGGGACAAGAGACCCAGTACTTC. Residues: CASSSRTGQETQYF.

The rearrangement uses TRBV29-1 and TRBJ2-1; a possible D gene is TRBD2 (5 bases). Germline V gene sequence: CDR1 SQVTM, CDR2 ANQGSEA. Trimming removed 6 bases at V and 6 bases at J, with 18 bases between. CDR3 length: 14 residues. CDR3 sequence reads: CSVRVVSLSNEQFF. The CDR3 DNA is TGCAGCGTGAGGGTAGTAAGCCTCTCCAATGAGCAGTTCTTC.

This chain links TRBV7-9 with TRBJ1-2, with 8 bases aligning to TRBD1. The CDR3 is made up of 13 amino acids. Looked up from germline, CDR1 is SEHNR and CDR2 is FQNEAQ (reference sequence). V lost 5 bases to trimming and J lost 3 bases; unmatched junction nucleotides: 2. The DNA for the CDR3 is TGTGCCAGCAGCCCGGGACAGGACTATGGCTACACCTTC. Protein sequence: CASSPGQDYGYTF.

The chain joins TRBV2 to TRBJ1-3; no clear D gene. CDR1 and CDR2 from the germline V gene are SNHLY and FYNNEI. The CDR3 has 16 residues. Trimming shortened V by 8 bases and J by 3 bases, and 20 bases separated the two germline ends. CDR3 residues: CASRGEGRLGGNTIYF. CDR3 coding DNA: TGTGCCAGCCGGGGAGAGGGCCGGCTGGGTGGAAACACCATATATTTT.

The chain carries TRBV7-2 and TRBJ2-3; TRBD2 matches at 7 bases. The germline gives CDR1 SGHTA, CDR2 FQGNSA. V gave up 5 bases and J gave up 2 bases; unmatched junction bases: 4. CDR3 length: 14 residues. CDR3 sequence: CASSAGLVTDTQYF. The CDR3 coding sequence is TGTGCCAGCAGCGCAGGACTAGTCACAGATACGCAGTATTTT.

The CDR3 nucleotides are TGCGCCAGCAGCTTGTCGTCGGGTATGGACTATGGCTACACCTTC. Its protein is CASSLSSGMDYGYTF. The genes are TRBV5-1 and TRBJ1-2; D not certain. This CDR3 contains 15 residues. The germline CDR1 and CDR2 sequences are SGHRS and YFSETQ. Trimming took off 1 base at V and 3 bases at J, with 13 bases between the two ends.

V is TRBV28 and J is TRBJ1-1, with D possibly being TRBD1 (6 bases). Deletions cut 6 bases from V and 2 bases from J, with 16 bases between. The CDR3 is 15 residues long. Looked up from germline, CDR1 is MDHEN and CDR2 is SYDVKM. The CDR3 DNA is TGTGCCAGCAGCACCCCAGGACAGCTAAACACTGAAGCTTTCTTT. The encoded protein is CASSTPGQLNTEAFF.

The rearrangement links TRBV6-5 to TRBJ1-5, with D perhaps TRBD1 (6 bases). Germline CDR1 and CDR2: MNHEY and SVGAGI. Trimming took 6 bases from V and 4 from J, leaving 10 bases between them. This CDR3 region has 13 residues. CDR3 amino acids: CASSNRVNQPQHF. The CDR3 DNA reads TGTGCCAGCAGCAACAGGGTTAATCAGCCCCAGCATTTT.

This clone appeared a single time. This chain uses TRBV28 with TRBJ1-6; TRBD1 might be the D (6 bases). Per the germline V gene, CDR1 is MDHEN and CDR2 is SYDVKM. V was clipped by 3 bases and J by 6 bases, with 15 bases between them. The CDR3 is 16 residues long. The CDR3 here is CASSLGGPLGNSPLHF. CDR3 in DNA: TGTGCCAGCAGTTTGGGGGGGCCCCTAGGTAATTCACCCCTCCACTTT.

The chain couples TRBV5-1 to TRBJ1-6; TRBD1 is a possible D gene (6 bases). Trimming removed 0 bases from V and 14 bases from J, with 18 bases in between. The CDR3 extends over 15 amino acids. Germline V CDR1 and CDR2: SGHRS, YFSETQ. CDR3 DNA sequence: TGCGCCAGCAGCTTGGTGGGGGCCCCGGGTCAGTCCCTCCACTTT. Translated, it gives CASSLVGAPGQSLHF.

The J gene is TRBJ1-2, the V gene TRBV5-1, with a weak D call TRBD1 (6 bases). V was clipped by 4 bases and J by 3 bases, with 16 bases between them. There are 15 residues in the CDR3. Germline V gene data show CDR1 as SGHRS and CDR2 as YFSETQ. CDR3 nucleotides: TGCGCCAGCAGCCCCCTGGGCAGGGGCGACTATGGCTACACCTTC. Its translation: CASSPLGRGDYGYTF.

The CDR3 loop is CASSHQGQGNYGYTF. The CDR3 coding sequence is TGCGCCAGCAGCCATCAGGGACAGGGTAACTATGGCTACACCTTC. The rearrangement links TRBV4-1 to TRBJ1-2; TRBD1 matches at 9 bases. The CDR3 extends over 15 amino acids. V lost 3 bases, J lost 1 base, and 3 bases stayed unmatched. Germline lookup yields CDR1 MGHRA and CDR2 YSYEKL.

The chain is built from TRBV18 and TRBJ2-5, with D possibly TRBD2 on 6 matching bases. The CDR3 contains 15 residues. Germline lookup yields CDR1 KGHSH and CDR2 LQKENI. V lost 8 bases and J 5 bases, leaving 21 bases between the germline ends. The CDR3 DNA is TGTGCCAGCGCGGAGGGCGCGGACCGTTGGGAGACCCAGTACTTC. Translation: CASAEGADRWETQYF.